This T cell receptor beta chain is from a study of Tregs in tolerant kidney transplant recipients. Whole-study findings and limits: This study did not directly address biological reproducibility.

The V segment lost 6 bases and the J segment 2 bases; nucleotides outside the gene matches: 3. Germline CDR1 is SNHLY and CDR2 is FYNNEI. The CDR3 runs to 13 residues. Comment on this clone: The antigen is not known. The CDR3 end lies 3 residues beyond the end of the read and is filled in from the germline J gene.

Assay used: immunoSEQ multiplex PCR; TCRdb lists only in-frame clones, some missing. Its table records around 10,000 clones. Mixed chimerism was transient after nonmyeloablative marrow transplants from related graft donors. Unstimulated Tregs (CD4+CD25+CD127-) and CD4+CD25- non-Tregs were sorted from PBMCs. The V gene is TRBV2, the J gene TRBJ1-2, with 7 bases that match TRBD1. The starting material was CD8+ T cells from blood (PBMCs), obtained 24 months after the transplant. This receptor was taken from a human patient who received a combined kidney and bone marrow transplant. Some T cells may be the graft donor's. CDR3 loop: CASSMTGNYGYTF. The part of the CDR3 DNA that was read is TGTGCCAGCAGCATGACAGGGAACTATGGC.